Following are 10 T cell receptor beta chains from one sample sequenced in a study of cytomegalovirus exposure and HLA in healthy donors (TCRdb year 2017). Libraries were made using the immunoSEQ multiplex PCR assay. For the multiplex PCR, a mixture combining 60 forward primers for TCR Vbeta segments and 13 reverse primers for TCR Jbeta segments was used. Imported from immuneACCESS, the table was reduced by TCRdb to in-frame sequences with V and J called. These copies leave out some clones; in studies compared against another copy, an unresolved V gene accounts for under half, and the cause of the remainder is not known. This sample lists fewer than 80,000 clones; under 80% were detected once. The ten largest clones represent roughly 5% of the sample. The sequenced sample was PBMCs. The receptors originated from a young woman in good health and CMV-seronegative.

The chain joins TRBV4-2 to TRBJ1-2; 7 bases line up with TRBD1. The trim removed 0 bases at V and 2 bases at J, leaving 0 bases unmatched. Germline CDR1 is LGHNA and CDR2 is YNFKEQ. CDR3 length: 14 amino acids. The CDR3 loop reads CASSQEGQNYGYTF. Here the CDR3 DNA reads TGTGCCAGCAGCCAAGAGGGACAGAACTATGGCTACACCTTC.

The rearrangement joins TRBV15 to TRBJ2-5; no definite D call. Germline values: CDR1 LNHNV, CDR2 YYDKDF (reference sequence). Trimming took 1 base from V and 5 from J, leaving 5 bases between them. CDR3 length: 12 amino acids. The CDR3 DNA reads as TGTGCCACCAGCAGAGCCGGGGAGACCCAGTACTTC. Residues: CATSRAGETQYF.

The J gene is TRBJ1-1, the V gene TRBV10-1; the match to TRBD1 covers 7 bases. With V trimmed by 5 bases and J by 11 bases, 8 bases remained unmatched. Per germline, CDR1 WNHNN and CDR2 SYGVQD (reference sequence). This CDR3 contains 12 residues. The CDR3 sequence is CASSLDRILAFF. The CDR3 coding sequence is TGCGCCAGCAGTTTGGACAGGATCTTGGCTTTCTTT.

The chain's CDR3 is CASSPTSGRVTGQYV. CDR3 nucleotides: TGCGCCAGCAGCCCCACTAGCGGGAGGGTAACAGGGCAGTACGTC. The genes are TRBV4-1 and TRBJ2-7, with 13 bases that match TRBD2. Looked up from germline, CDR1 is MGHRA and CDR2 is YSYEKL. Trimming cost V 4 bases and J 9 bases; bases outside gene matches: 9. CDR3 length: 15 residues.

In DNA form, the CDR3 reads TGTGCCAGCAGCTGGGGGACAGGGGAGGTCGGGGAGCTGTTTTTT. Encoded protein: CASSWGTGEVGELFF. The rearrangement uses TRBV9 and TRBJ2-2; the match to TRBD1 covers 10 bases. Unmatched junction bases numbered 7, after V lost 4 bases and J lost 7 bases. CDR1 SGDLS and CDR2 YYNGEE come from the germline V gene. The CDR3 loop spans 15 amino acids.

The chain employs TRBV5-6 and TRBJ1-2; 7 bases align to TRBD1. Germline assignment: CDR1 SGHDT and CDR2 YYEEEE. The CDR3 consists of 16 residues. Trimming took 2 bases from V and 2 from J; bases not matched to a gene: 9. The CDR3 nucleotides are TGTGCCAGCAGCTTCGGGACAGTCGCGAGGAACTATGGCTACACCTTC. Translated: CASSFGTVARNYGYTF.

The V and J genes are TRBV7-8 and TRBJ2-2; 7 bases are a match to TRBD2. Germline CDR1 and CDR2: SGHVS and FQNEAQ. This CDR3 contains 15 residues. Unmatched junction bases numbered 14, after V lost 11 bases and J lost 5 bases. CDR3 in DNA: TGTGCCTCCACCCTAGCGGCATTCGGGACCGGGGAGCTGTTTTTT. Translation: CASTLAAFGTGELFF.

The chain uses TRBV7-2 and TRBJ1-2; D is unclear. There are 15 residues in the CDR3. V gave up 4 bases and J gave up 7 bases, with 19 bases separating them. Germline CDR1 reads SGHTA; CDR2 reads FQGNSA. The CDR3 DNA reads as TGTGCCAGCAGCTCCCCAGAGGTGGCATCGTCTGGCTACACCTTC. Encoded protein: CASSSPEVASSGYTF.

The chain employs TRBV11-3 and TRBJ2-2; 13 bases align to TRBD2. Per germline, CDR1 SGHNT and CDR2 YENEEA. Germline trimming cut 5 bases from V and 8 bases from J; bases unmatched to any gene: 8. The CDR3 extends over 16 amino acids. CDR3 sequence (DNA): TGTGCCAGCAGCATGGGACCACTAGCGGGAGGGGGGGAGCTGTTTTTT. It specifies CASSMGPLAGGGELFF. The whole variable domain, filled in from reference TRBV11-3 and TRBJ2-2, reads EAGVVQSPRYKIIEKKQPVAFWCNPISGHNTLYWYLQNLGQGPELLIRYENEEAVDDSQLPKDRFSAERLKGVDSTLKIQPAELGDSAVYLCASSMGPLAGGGELFFGEGSRLTVL.

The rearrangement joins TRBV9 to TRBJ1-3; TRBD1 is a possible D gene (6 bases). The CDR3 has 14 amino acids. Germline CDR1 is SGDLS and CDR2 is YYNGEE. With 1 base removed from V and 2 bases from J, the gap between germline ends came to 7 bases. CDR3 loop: CASSVSGAGNTIYF. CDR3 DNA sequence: TGTGCCAGCAGCGTATCAGGGGCTGGAAACACCATATATTTT.